Below, 23 T cell receptor beta chains from the same sample are listed, as sequenced in a study of blood T cell repertoires in COVID-19. TCRdb's copy holds only in-frame clones and misses some; the assay was immunoSEQ multiplex PCR. The data contain around 300,000 clones, about 86% of them singletons. The sample consisted of peripheral blood. The receptors originated from a woman aged 25 to 39 who had recovered from COVID-19.

The genes are TRBV5-4 and TRBJ2-5, with D possibly TRBD1 on 6 matching bases. The CDR3 extends over 15 amino acids. V lost 1 base to trimming and J lost 2 bases, with 12 bases between them. CDR1 is SGHNT, CDR2 YYREEE, per germline (reference sequence). The CDR3 sequence is CASSLKTGRQETQYF. The CDR3 DNA is TGTGCCAGCAGCTTGAAGACAGGAAGGCAAGAGACCCAGTACTTC.

The gene calls are TRBV28 and TRBJ2-2; maybe TRBD1 (6 bases). The V gene's germline CDR1 is MDHEN and CDR2 SYDVKM. The CDR3 totals 18 residues. V was trimmed by 3 bases and J by 1 base, leaving 18 bases between them. CDR3 protein: CASSLDRLEEENTGELFF. The CDR3 nucleotides are TGTGCCAGCAGTTTGGACAGACTCGAAGAGGAGAACACCGGGGAGCTGTTTTTT.

The chain has TRBV19 and TRBJ1-3; TRBD1 is a possible D gene (5 bases). CDR1 is LNHDA and CDR2 is SQIVND in the germline V gene (reference sequence). The germline V and J ends were trimmed by 5 bases and 0 bases, with 11 bases remaining between them. This CDR3 comprises 15 residues. CDR3 sequence (DNA): TGTGCCAGTAGTTATGACAGATTCTCTGGAAACACCATATATTTT. Translation gives CASSYDRFSGNTIYF.

This chain links TRBV2 with TRBJ2-2, with TRBD2 as a possible D gene (5 bases). Germline CDR1 and CDR2: SNHLY and FYNNEI. Trimming cost V 6 bases and J 4 bases, with 18 bases left between them. The CDR3 sequence is 16 residues long. The CDR3 DNA sequence: TGTGCCAGCAGCCCAACGGACTGGGCGGCCACCGGGGAGCTGTTTTTT. It specifies CASSPTDWAATGELFF. Drawing the rest from reference TRBV2 and TRBJ2-2, the complete variable domain is EPEVTQTPSHQVTQMGQEVILRCVPISNHLYFYWYRQILGQKVEFLVSFYNNEISEKSEIFDDQFSVERPDGSNFTLKIRSTKLEDSAMYFCASSPTDWAATGELFFGEGSRLTVL.

This chain uses TRBV5-4 with TRBJ1-4; 10 bases fit TRBD1. The CDR3 runs 17 residues. Germline trimming cut 5 bases from V and 0 bases from J; bases unmatched to any gene: 7. Germline CDR1 SGHNT, CDR2 YYREEE (reference sequence). The CDR3 nucleotides are TGTGCCAGCAGTTCAGGGACAGGGGCCTCAACTAATGAAAAACTGTTTTTT. This sequence encodes CASSSGTGASTNEKLFF.

This CDR3 reads CASRAGGSVDTQYF. CDR3 bases: TGTGCCAGCAGAGCGGGAGGGTCCGTAGATACGCAGTATTTT. The J gene is TRBJ2-3, the V gene TRBV5-4, with 10 bases fitting TRBD2. The CDR3 runs 14 residues. V lost 5 bases to trimming and J lost 5 bases; unmatched junction nucleotides: 5. CDR1 and CDR2 (germline): SGHNT, YYREEE (reference sequence).

About this clone: Other DNA sequences in the sample encode the same CDR3. The chain couples TRBV18 to TRBJ2-1, with 7 nucleotides matching TRBD2. CDR1 and CDR2 from the germline V gene are KGHSH and LQKENI. The CDR3 length is 15 residues. Trimming took 3 bases from V and 0 from J; bases not matched to a gene: 2. The CDR3 loop is CASSPSGGSYNEQFF. For the CDR3, the DNA is TGTGCCAGCTCACCGTCGGGGGGCTCCTACAATGAGCAGTTCTTC.

The chain links TRBV11-2 to TRBJ2-1; 9 bases map to TRBD1. With 1 base clipped from V and 14 bases from J, the junction kept 0 bases outside the gene matches. Germline-derived CDR1 and CDR2 are SGHAT and FQNNGV. The CDR3 length is 11 residues. The CDR3 DNA reads as TGTGCCAGCAGCTTAGGGACAGGGGAGTTCTTC. It codes for CASSLGTGEFF.

The J gene is TRBJ2-7, the V gene TRBV7-3; a possible D gene is TRBD1 (5 bases). The germline gives CDR1 SGHTA, CDR2 FQGTGA. This CDR3 comprises 13 residues. V was shortened by 3 bases and J by 8 bases, with 14 bases between the two germline ends. The CDR3 bases are TGTGCCAGCAGCTTCCCAGGGCAGGCCAAGCAGTACTTC. Amino acid sequence: CASSFPGQAKQYF. Full variable domain (remainder filled in from reference TRBV7-3 and TRBJ2-7): GAGVSQTPSNKVTEKGKYVELRCDPISGHTALYWYRQSLGQGPEFLIYFQGTGAADDSGLPNDRFFAVRPEGSVSTLKIQRTERGDSAVYLCASSFPGQAKQYFGPGTRLTVT.

This chain connects TRBV4-1 to TRBJ1-1; 9 positions match TRBD1. With 0 bases clipped from V and 8 bases from J, the junction kept 10 bases outside the gene matches. This CDR3 comprises 16 residues. The germline V gene encodes CDR1 MGHRA and CDR2 YSYEKL. For the CDR3, the DNA is TGCGCCAGCAGCCAAGATCTCTCACGACAGGGGGGCGAAGCTTTCTTT. Its protein is CASSQDLSRQGGEAFF.

This clone appeared a single time. The V gene is TRBV19, the J gene TRBJ1-4, with 7 bases identical to TRBD1. Germline V gives CDR1 LNHDA, CDR2 SQIVND (reference sequence). J was trimmed by 4 bases and V by 2 bases; bases with no gene match: 10. The CDR3 spans 17 residues. The CDR3 loop reads CASSILYPGGLNEKLFF. CDR3 in DNA: TGTGCCAGTAGTATACTCTATCCAGGGGGTCTTAATGAAAAACTGTTTTTT.

In this sample, this clone turned up once. The chain is built from TRBV3-1 (or the pseudogene TRBV3-2) and TRBJ2-3; TRBD2 matches 7 bases. The germline gives CDR1 LGHDT, CDR2 YNNKEL (reference sequence). Trimming at V came to 3 bases and at J to 2 bases, leaving 8 bases not matched to a gene. This CDR3 spans 16 amino acids. This CDR3 reads CASSQGNSGFTDTQYF. In DNA, the CDR3 is TGTGCCAGCAGCCAGGGGAATAGCGGGTTCACAGATACGCAGTATTTT.

This clone was seen only a few times. The rearrangement joins TRBV5-1 to TRBJ2-7; 8 bases are a match to TRBD1. Losses at the gene ends were 0 bases for V and 3 bases for J; bases not matched to a gene: 5. The CDR3 contains 15 residues. CDR1 SGHRS and CDR2 YFSETQ come from the germline V gene. The CDR3 loop is CASSLGGTGIYEQYF. The CDR3 coding sequence is TGCGCCAGCAGCTTGGGCGGGACAGGAATCTACGAGCAGTACTTC.

The J gene is TRBJ2-3, the V gene TRBV27, with 11 bases that match TRBD2. Germline lookup yields CDR1 MNHEY and CDR2 SMNVEV (reference sequence). The CDR3 sequence is 14 residues long. Germline trimming cut 8 bases from V and 2 bases from J; bases unmatched to any gene: 3. CDR3 sequence reads: CASATSGDTDTQYF. CDR3 in DNA: TGTGCCAGCGCGACTAGCGGGGACACAGATACGCAGTATTTT.

The CDR3 loop reads CASSPDMQETQYF. The CDR3 bases are TGTGCCAGCAGTCCCGACATGCAAGAGACCCAGTACTTC. This chain joins TRBV12-3 or TRBV12-4 and TRBJ2-5; D is uncertain. Trimming cost V 5 bases and J 2 bases, with 9 bases left between them. The CDR3 has 13 amino acids.

The chain links TRBV12-3 or TRBV12-4 to TRBJ2-1; 8 bases map to TRBD2. V dropped 0 bases and J dropped 9; count of bases not matched to a gene: 1. CDR3 length: 13 residues. CDR3 DNA sequence: TGTGCCAGCAGTTTAGCGCGGGGGGCTGAGCAGTTCTTC. It codes for CASSLARGAEQFF.

This clone occurred once. J is TRBJ1-2 and V is TRBV5-1; D gene unclear. This CDR3 has 14 amino acids. V lost 0 bases and J 6 bases, leaving 12 bases between the germline ends. Germline V gene lookup returns CDR1 SGHRS and CDR2 YFSETQ. CDR3 amino acids: CASSLAEGRDGYTF. In DNA, the CDR3 is TGCGCCAGCAGCTTGGCCGAGGGAAGGGATGGCTACACCTTC. The variable domain in full, completed from reference TRBV5-1 and TRBJ1-2, reads KAGVTQTPRYLIKTRGQQVTLSCSPISGHRSVSWYQQTPGQGLQFLFEYFSETQRNKGNFPGRFSGRQFSNSRSEMNVSTLELGDSALYLCASSLAEGRDGYTFGSGTRLTVV.

This clone is a singleton in its sample. The chain is built from TRBV29-1 and TRBJ1-2; possible D gene TRBD1, 5 bases. The V gene's germline CDR1 is SQVTM and CDR2 ANQGSEA. Trimming left V 6 bases short and J 4 bases short, with 12 bases between. The CDR3 extends over 12 amino acids. The CDR3 bases are TGCAGCGTGGAAACAGGAAGCTATGGCTACACCTTC. It codes for CSVETGSYGYTF.

V and J are TRBV7-3 and TRBJ2-7, with TRBD2 matching over 7 bases. With V trimmed by 5 bases and J by 1 base, 2 bases remained unmatched. Germline V lookup: CDR1 SGHTA, CDR2 FQGTGA. The CDR3 runs 13 residues. CDR3 loop: CASSPGGSYEQYF. CDR3 bases: TGTGCCAGCAGCCCCGGGGGGTCCTACGAGCAGTACTTC.

The rearrangement joins TRBV6-5 to TRBJ2-4; 9 nucleotides align to TRBD1. From germline, CDR1 is MNHEY and CDR2 SVGAGI. The CDR3 contains 15 residues. Trimming cost V 4 bases and J 6 bases; bases outside gene matches: 7. The CDR3 spells CASSSPGQGSNIQYF. The CDR3, as DNA: TGTGCCAGCAGTTCGCCGGGACAGGGATCAAACATTCAGTACTTC.

The chain employs TRBV7-9 and TRBJ2-7, with D possibly being TRBD2 (5 bases). Germline CDR1 is SEHNR and CDR2 is FQNEAQ (reference sequence). The CDR3 extends over 13 amino acids. Trimming removed 8 bases from V and 1 base from J, with 12 bases in between. Here the CDR3 DNA reads TGTGCCAGCCGTACGACGGGATCCTACGAGCAGTACTTC. It translates to CASRTTGSYEQYF.

The chain couples TRBV28 to TRBJ2-7; the match to TRBD1 covers 7 bases. The germline V gene encodes CDR1 MDHEN and CDR2 SYDVKM. The CDR3 consists of 15 residues. The trim removed 4 bases at V and 2 bases at J, leaving 8 bases unmatched. Here the CDR3 reads CASSYRLDRTYEQYF. The CDR3 nucleotides read TGTGCCAGCAGTTACCGCCTGGACAGGACCTACGAGCAGTACTTC.

The chain couples TRBV7-8 to TRBJ1-4; 9 nucleotides align to TRBD1. The V gene end was trimmed by 5 bases and the J gene end by 7 bases; junction bases not matched to a gene: 11. The germline CDR1 and CDR2 sequences are SGHVS and FQNEAQ. The CDR3 totals 16 residues. Written as DNA, the CDR3 is TGTGCCAGCAGCCCAAGGGACGGGACAGGGAGTGAAAAACTGTTTTTT. Its translation: CASSPRDGTGSEKLFF.